These T cell receptor beta chains were read from a single sample in a study of PD-1 blockade in classical Hodgkin lymphoma. Sequencing was performed with immunoSEQ multiplex PCR; in TCRdb, only in-frame clones are kept and a portion is missing. Seen here are 100,000 to 120,000 clones, roughly nine tenths observed once, and the top ten hold less than 20%. The material sequenced was peripheral blood mononuclear cells (PBMCs), taken before the second cycle of nivolumab. The receptor set was obtained from a human donor with classical Hodgkin lymphoma. Each CDR3 is given with its conserved first and last residue. Fields, in order: clone size, V gene, J gene, D gene, CDR3 DNA, CDR3 protein. D genes are given only for firm matches. The size entry is marked missing in some rows and otherwise reads once, few, many or a size class.

>NA|TRBV27|TRBJ1-5|TRBD1
TGTGCCAGCAGTTCCTGGACAGGGGGGAATCAGCCCCAGCATTTT
CASSSWTGGNQPQHF
>NA|TRBV5-1|TRBJ2-7|TRBD2
TGCGCCAGCAGCTTGATACCGGGGGGGTATGAGCAGTACTTC
CASSLIPGGYEQYF
>once|TRBV7-6|TRBJ2-1|NA
TGTGCCAGCAGCTTAGGTTCGGATCGGCTAGTCATGAGTGGGTGGCAGTTCTTC
CASSLGSDRLVMSGWQFF
>NA|TRBV6-6|TRBJ2-3|TRBD2
TGTGCCAGCAGCAGGACTAGCGGGAGGTCAGATACGCAGTATTTT
CASSRTSGRSDTQYF
>NA|TRBV7-9|TRBJ2-1|TRBD2
TGTGCCAGCAGCTTAGAGTCTGGACTAGCGGGAGGGCCGCTCAATGAGCAGTTCTTC
CASSLESGLAGGPLNEQFF
>NA|TRBV19|TRBJ2-7|TRBD2
TGTGCCAGTAGTAGCTTACTACTAGCGGAGGGCTCCTACGAGCAGTACTTC
CASSSLLLAEGSYEQYF
>NA|TRBV4-1|TRBJ1-1|NA
TGCGCCAGCAGCCACGGGTTCGAAGAAGGAGCTTTCTTT
CASSHGFEEGAFF
>few|TRBV2|TRBJ1-4|NA
TGTGCCAGCAGTGGCAGGGCGAGGAATGAAAAACTGTTTTTT
CASSGRARNEKLFF
>NA|TRBV19|TRBJ1-2|NA
TGTGCCAGTAGTACGGGACGGCAAGATGGCTACACCTTC
CASSTGRQDGYTF
>NA|TRBV11-2|TRBJ1-1|TRBD1
TGTGCCAGCAGCGATAAAAGACAGGGCGACACTGAAGCTTTCTTT
CASSDKRQGDTEAFF
>NA|TRBV4-2|TRBJ1-1|NA
TGTGCCAGCAGCCAAACTGGGACAACTGAAGCTTTCTTT
CASSQTGTTEAFF
>NA|TRBV27|TRBJ1-6|TRBD1
TGTGCCAGCAGTTCTAACAGGGGCCCGAATTCACCCCTCCACTTT
CASSSNRGPNSPLHF
>NA|TRBV6-1|TRBJ2-7|TRBD2
TGTGCCAGCAGCGAAAGCGGGGGAGGGTTGACCTCCTACGAGCAGTACTTC
CASSESGGGLTSYEQYF
>NA|TRBV28|TRBJ2-1|NA
TGTGCCAGCAGGCGTTGGGGGGTCAATGAGCAGTTCTTC
CASRRWGVNEQFF
>NA|TRBV29-1|TRBJ2-7|NA
TGCAGCGTTGAGGCAGGGATCGAGCAGTACTTC
CSVEAGIEQYF
>NA|TRBV7-9|TRBJ2-3|NA
TGTGCCAGCAGCCCCCCTGGAGGGAGCTATACGCAGTATTTT
CASSPPGGSYTQYF
>NA|TRBV2|TRBJ1-2|NA
TGTGCCAGCAGTGAATTTGCGGGGAACTATGGCTACACCTTC
CASSEFAGNYGYTF
>NA|TRBV5-5|TRBJ1-3|NA
TGTGCCAGCAGCCCTAGGAACTCTGGAAACACCATATATTTT
CASSPRNSGNTIYF
>NA|TRBV27|TRBJ2-1|TRBD1
TGTGCCAGCAGTTACCAGGGGGCCTACAATGAGCAGTTCTTC
CASSYQGAYNEQFF
>NA|TRBV4-3|TRBJ2-2|NA
TGCGCCAGCAGCCAAGATAGGCTAGCTAGCGGGGAGCTGTTTTTT
CASSQDRLASGELFF
>NA|TRBV5-1|TRBJ2-6|NA
TGCGCCAGCAGCTTGGGGGGGTCCCGCTCTGGGGCCAACGTCCTGACTTTC
CASSLGGSRSGANVLTF